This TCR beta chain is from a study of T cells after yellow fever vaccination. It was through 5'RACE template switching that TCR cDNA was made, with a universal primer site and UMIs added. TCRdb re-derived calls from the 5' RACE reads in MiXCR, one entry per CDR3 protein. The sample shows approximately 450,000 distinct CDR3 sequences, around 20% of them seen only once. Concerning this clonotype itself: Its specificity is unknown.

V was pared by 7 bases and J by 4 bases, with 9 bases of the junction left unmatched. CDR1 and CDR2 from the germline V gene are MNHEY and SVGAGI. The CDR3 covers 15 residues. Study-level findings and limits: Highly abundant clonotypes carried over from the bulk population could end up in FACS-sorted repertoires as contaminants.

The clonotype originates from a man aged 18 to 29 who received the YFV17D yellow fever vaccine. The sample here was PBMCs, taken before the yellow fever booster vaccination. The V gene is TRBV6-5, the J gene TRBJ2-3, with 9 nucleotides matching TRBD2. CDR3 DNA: TGTGCCAGCAAGGGTGGCGGGGGGGCCGCAGATACGCAGTATTTT. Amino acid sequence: CASKGGGGAADTQYF.